This TCR beta chain was captured in a study of cytomegalovirus exposure and HLA in healthy donors. Study-level findings and limits: CMV antigen specificity of three CMV-associated chains was confirmed in vitro. According to the study, 160 or so TCR beta chains were cytomegalovirus-associated.

In the case of this clone: Its specificity is not known.

Generated by immunoSEQ multiplex PCR, the TCRdb table keeps only in-frame clones and is missing some. Of approximately 150,000 clones in the sample, roughly nine tenths were seen once. The donors belonged to the approximately 120-subject validation cohort, separate from the approximately 700-subject first cohort. Losses at the gene ends were 0 bases for V and 3 bases for J; bases not matched to a gene: 9. The CDR3 consists of 18 residues. CDR1 is SGHDN, CDR2 FVKESK, per germline. This chain links TRBV14 with TRBJ2-1; 9 bases match TRBD2. The sequenced sample consisted of PBMCs. The receptor's source is a man younger than 35 in good health and CMV-seronegative. This CDR3 is CASSQDGRGGAFYNEQFF. DNA of the CDR3: TGTGCCAGCAGCCAAGATGGGCGCGGGGGGGCGTTCTACAATGAGCAGTTCTTC.